This T cell receptor beta chain derives from a study of neoadjuvant anti-PD-1 for oral cavity cancer (dated by TCRdb to the early 2020s). In terms of the full investigation: Before undergoing curative-intent surgical resection, most patients got three to four biweekly nivolumab doses at 3 mg/kg. For patients who did not progress, a fourth nivolumab dose was given around day 43, followed by definitive surgical resection on days 50-56. Under RECIST 1.1, a patient counted as a responder if showing complete response, partial response or stable disease, and as a non-responder if showing progression. The parent correlative cohort had about a dozen patients and a response rate of 30% to 35%. General findings and caveats noted by the study authors: TCR analyses included only three patients per response group, and the authors called for larger cohorts for validation. After neoadjuvant nivolumab, significantly higher T cell clonality (Gini index) was found within PBMCs in non-responders than in responders. Higher pretreatment blood TCRbeta clonality and lower post-treatment tumor TCRbeta clonality were correlated with higher pretreatment blood Treg/Th17 ratios.

For deep sequencing, PBMC libraries mostly used roughly 0.5 ug of input genomic DNA, with six replicates for each sample. The immunoSEQ hsTCRbeta kit was used to prepare TCRbeta libraries, following the manufacturer's instructions. Sequencing of the completed libraries took place using an Illumina NovaSeq 6000 S4 flow cell after they had been pooled to around 3.3 nM. The authors' analysis ran thus. The immunoSEQ Analyzer handled quality control and preprocessing of the raw data. The analysis was limited to productive rearrangements, and each clonotype was defined by a unique CDR3 amino acid sequence. Repertoire clonality was estimated as the Gini-Simpson index, which was calculated using the R package tcR. Student's t test was used to compare Gini indices, and Pearson correlation was used to assess associations with tumor size change. TCRdb's version of the immuneACCESS table is confined to in-frame rearrangements and falls short of the full clone set. An unresolved V gene accounts for under half of the shortfall where checked; the remainder is of unknown origin. V, J and clone size derive from that table, while D and trimming were established from the DNA sequence. Here the sample has 14,000 or so clones; 70% to 85% occur a single time. Approximately 2.4% of the sample goes to the ten largest clones.

According to the study, the label for this sample's time point signals: after neoadjuvant nivolumab, at surgical resection. The patients had newly diagnosed stage II-IVA oral cavity squamous cell carcinoma and had not received any prior systemic or radiation treatment. The cohort consisted of patients with HPV-negative, locally advanced oral cavity squamous cell carcinoma. Peripheral blood mononuclear cells were analyzed directly, without maintenance or expansion in culture. Samples came from a longitudinal correlative study of a single-arm phase II trial of neoadjuvant nivolumab in oral cavity squamous cell carcinoma. Subject-matched pre- and post-treatment PBMCs and tumors from three responders and three non-responders were subjected to genomic DNA-based TCRbeta sequencing. Peripheral blood mononuclear cells were collected once before nivolumab treatment and again after treatment, at the time of surgery. The Maxwell RSC DNA from Cells kit was used to isolate genomic DNA from PBMCs.

Concerning this clone: The antigen it recognizes is unknown. No per-base quality is available; no much larger clone lies one base away.

From a lookup of the germline V gene, CDR1 and CDR2 are SGHDT and YYEEEE. Germline trimming amounts to 0 bases on V and 8 bases on J, with 11 as the count of junction bases outside the gene matches. Including the terminal cysteine and phenylalanine, the CDR3 comprises 17 residues. Only CDR3 DNA is held: 51 bases, read in frame from base 1. The chain joins TRBV5-6 to TRBJ1-4; 9 junctional bases match TRBD1. Sequencing was performed on PBMCs, taken after nivolumab (anti-PD-1) treatment. The sequence came from a person aged 40-85 years with oral cavity squamous cell carcinoma. Here is the DNA: TGTGCCAGCAGCTTGGTAGTCCCGGGACAGGGACGGGAAAAACTGTTTTTT. It codes for CASSLVVPGQGREKLFF.